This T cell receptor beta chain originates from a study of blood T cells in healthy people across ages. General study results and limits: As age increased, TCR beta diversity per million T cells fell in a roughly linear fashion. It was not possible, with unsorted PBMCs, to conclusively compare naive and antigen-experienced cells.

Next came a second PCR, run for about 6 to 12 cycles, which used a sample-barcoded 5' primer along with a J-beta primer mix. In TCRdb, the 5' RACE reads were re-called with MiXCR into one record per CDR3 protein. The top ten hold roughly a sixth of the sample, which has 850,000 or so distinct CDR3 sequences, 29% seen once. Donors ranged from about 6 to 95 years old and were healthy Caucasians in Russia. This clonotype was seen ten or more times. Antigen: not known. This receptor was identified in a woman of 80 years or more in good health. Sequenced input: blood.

CDR3 DNA sequence: TGTGCCAGCAGCCTCGACAGGGCTAATGAAAAACTGTTTTTT. Translating it yields CASSLDRANEKLFF. The chain has TRBV7-2 and TRBJ1-4, with 7 bases that match TRBD1. Germline V gives CDR1 SGHTA, CDR2 FQGNSA. The CDR3 covers 14 residues. With V trimmed by 5 bases and J by 3 bases, 3 bases remained unmatched.